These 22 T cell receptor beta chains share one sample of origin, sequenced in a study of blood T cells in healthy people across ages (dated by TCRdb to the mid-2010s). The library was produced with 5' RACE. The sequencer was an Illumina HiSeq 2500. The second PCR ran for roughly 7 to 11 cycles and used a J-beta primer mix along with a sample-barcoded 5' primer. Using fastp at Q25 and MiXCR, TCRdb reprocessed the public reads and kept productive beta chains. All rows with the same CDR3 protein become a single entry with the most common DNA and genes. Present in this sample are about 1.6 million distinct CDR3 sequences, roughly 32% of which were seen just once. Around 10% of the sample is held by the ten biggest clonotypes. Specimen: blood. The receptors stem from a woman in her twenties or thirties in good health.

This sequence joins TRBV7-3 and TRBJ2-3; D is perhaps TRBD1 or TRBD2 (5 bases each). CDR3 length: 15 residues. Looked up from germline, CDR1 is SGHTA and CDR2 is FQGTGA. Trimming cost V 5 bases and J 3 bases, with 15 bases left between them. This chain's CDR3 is CASSPPGGETDTQYF. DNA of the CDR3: TGTGCCAGCAGCCCCCCTGGGGGAGAAACAGATACGCAGTATTTT.

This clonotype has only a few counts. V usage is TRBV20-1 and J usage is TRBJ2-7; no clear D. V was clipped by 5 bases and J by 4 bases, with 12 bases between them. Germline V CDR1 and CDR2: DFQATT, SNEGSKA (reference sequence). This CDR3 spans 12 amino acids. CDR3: CSAGVEVYEQYF. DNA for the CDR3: TGCAGTGCTGGGGTGGAAGTGTACGAGCAGTACTTC.

CDR3 nucleotides: TGTGCCAGCAGCGCTGGGACCTTCGGGACCACAGATACGCAGTATTTT. Translation: CASSAGTFGTTDTQYF. The chain recombines TRBV9 with TRBJ2-3, with D perhaps TRBD1 or TRBD2 (5 bases each). The germline V gene encodes CDR1 SGDLS and CDR2 YYNGEE. The CDR3 length is 16 residues. V was shortened by 3 bases and J by 2 bases, with 16 bases between the two germline ends.

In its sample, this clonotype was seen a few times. CDR3 in DNA: TGTGCCAGCAGCCTAGGGGGCTCGGAGAGCACTGAAGCTTTCTTT. It encodes CASSLGGSESTEAFF. V and J are TRBV7-6 and TRBJ1-1, with 7 positions matching TRBD1. Trimming removed 5 bases from V and 4 bases from J; junction bases left unmatched: 10. The CDR3 covers 15 residues. Germline CDR1 and CDR2: SGHVS and FNYEAQ.

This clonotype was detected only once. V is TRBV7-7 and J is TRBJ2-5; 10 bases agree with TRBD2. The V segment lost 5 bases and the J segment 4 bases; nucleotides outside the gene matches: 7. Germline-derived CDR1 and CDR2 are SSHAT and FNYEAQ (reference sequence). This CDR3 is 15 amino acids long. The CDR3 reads CASSRSSGSLETQYF. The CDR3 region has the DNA TGTGCCAGCAGCCGATCTAGCGGGAGTCTAGAGACCCAGTACTTC.

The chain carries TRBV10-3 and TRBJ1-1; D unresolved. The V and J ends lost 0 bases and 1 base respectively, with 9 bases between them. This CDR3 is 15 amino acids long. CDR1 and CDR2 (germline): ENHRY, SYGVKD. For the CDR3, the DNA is TGTGCCATCAGTGAGTCTATAACAGAGAACACTGAAGCTTTCTTT. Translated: CAISESITENTEAFF.

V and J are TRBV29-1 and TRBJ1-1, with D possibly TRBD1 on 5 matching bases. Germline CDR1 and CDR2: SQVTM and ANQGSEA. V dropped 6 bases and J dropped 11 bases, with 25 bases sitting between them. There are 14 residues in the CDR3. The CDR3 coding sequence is TGCAGCGTATCCCCGGGACTAAGGGGCACTGGGGCTTTCTTT. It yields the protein CSVSPGLRGTGAFF. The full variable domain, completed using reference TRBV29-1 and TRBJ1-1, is SAVISQKPSRDICQRGTSLTIQCQVDSQVTMMFWYRQQPGQSLTLIATANQGSEATYESGFVIDKFPISRPNLTFSTLTVSNMSPEDSSIYLCSVSPGLRGTGAFFGQGTRLTVV.

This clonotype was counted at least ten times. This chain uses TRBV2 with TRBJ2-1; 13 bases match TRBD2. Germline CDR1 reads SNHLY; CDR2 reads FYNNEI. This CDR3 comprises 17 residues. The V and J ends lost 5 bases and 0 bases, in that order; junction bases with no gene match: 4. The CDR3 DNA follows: TGTGCCAGCAGTCGACTAGCGGGGGGCCTCTCCTACAATGAGCAGTTCTTC. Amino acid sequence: CASSRLAGGLSYNEQFF.

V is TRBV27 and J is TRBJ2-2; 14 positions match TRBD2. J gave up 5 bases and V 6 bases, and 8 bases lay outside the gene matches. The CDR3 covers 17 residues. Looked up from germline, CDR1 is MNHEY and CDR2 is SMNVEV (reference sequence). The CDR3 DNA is TGTGCCAGCAGAGGGACTAGCGGGAGTATGAGGACCGGGGAGCTGTTTTTT. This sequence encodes CASRGTSGSMRTGELFF.

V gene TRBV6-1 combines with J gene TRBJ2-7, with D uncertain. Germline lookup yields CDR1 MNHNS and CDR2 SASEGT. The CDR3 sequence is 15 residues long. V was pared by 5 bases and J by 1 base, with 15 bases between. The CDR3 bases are TGTGCCAGCAGTACTTCCCTGGATAGATCCTACGAGCAGTACTTC. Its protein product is CASSTSLDRSYEQYF.

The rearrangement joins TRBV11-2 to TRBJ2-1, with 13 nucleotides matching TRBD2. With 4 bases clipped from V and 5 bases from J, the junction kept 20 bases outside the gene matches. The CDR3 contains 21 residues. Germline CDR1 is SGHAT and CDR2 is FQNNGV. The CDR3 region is CASSSEKTSGRPRLFHNEQFF. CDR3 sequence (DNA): TGTGCCAGCAGCTCCGAAAAGACTAGCGGGAGGCCCCGATTATTCCACAATGAGCAGTTCTTC.

The CDR3 DNA is TGTGCCAGCAGCGGCCCGGGGGGCGGGGTGCGGGATACGCAGTATTTT. This codes for CASSGPGGGVRDTQYF. The chain combines TRBV9 with TRBJ2-3; D is possibly TRBD2 (7 bases). The CDR3 totals 16 residues. Looked up from germline, CDR1 is SGDLS and CDR2 is YYNGEE. Trimming removed 3 bases at V and 6 bases at J, with 20 bases between.

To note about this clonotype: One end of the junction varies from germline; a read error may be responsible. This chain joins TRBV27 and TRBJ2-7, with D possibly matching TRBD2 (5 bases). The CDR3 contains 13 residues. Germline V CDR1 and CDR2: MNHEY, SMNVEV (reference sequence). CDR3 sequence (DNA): TGTGCCAGCAGTTACCGGAGAGACTACGGGCAGTACTTC. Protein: CASSYRRDYGQYF.

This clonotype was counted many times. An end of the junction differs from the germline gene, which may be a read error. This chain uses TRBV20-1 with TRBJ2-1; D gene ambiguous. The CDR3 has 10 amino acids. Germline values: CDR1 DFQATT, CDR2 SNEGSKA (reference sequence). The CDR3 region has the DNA TGCAGTGCCAGAGAAAATGAGCAGTTCTTC. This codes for CSARENEQFF.

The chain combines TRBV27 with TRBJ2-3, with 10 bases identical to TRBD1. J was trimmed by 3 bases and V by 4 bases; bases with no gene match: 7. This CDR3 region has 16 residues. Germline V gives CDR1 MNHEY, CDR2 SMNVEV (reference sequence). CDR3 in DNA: TGTGCCAGCAGTTCGGACGGGACAGGGGTGACAGATACGCAGTATTTT. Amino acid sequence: CASSSDGTGVTDTQYF.

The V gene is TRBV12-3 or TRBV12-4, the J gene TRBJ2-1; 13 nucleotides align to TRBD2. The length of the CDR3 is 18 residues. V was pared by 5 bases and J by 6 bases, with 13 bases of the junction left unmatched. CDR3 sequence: CASSRTGVGLAGVNEQFF. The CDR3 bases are TGTGCCAGCAGTCGTACAGGGGTTGGACTAGCGGGGGTCAATGAGCAGTTCTTC.

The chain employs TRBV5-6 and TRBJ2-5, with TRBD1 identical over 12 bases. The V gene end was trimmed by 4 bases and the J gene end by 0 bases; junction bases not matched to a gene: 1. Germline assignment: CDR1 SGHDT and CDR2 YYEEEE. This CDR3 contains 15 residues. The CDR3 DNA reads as TGTGCCAGCAGCCGGGACAGGGGGCACCAAGAGACCCAGTACTTC. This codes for CASSRDRGHQETQYF.

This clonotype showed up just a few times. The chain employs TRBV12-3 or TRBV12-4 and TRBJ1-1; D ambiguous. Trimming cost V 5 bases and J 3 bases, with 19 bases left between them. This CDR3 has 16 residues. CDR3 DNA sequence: TGTGCCAGCAGTCCTCCGATACACCCGTTGGACACTGAAGCTTTCTTT. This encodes CASSPPIHPLDTEAFF.

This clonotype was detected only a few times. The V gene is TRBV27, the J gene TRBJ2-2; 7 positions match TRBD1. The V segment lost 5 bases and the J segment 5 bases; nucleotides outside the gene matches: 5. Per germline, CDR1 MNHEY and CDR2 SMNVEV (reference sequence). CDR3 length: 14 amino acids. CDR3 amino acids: CASSPGQATGELFF. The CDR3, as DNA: TGTGCCAGCAGTCCTGGACAGGCTACCGGGGAGCTGTTTTTT.

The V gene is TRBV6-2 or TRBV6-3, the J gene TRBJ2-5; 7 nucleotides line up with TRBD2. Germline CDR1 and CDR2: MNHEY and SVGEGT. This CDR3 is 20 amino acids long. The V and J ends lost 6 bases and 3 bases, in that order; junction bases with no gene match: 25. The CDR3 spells CASSLPSGGDQLGLEETQYF. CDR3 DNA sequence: TGTGCCAGCAGCCTACCGTCGGGGGGAGACCAGTTGGGTCTGGAAGAGACCCAGTACTTC.

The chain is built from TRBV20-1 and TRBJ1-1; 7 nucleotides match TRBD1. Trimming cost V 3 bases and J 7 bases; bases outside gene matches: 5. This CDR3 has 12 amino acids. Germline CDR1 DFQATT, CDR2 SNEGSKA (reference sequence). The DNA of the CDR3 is TGCAGTGCTAGCGGGGGACAGTTTGAAGCTTTCTTT. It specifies CSASGGQFEAFF.

The CDR3 loop is CASSRTGGLEWNQETQYF. The CDR3 DNA sequence: TGTGCCAGCAGCCGGACAGGGGGCCTTGAGTGGAACCAAGAGACCCAGTACTTC. V usage is TRBV11-3 and J usage is TRBJ2-5; TRBD1 matches at 11 bases. Trimming at V came to 5 bases and at J to 0 bases, leaving 11 bases not matched to a gene. CDR3 length: 18 amino acids. Germline values: CDR1 SGHNT, CDR2 YENEEA. The full variable domain, rest sourced from reference TRBV11-3 and TRBJ2-5, is EAGVVQSPRYKIIEKKQPVAFWCNPISGHNTLYWYLQNLGQGPELLIRYENEEAVDDSQLPKDRFSAERLKGVDSTLKIQPAELGDSAVYLCASSRTGGLEWNQETQYFGPGTRLLVL.